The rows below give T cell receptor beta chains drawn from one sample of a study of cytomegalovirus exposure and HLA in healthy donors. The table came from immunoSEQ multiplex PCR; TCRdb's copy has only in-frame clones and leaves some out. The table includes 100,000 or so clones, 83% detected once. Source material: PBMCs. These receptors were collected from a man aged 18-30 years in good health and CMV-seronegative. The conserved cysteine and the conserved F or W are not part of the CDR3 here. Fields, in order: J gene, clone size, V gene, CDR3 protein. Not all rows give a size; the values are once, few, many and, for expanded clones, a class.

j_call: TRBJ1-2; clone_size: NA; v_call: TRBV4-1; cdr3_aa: ASSQDSRYGYT
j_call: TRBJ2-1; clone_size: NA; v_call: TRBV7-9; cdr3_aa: ASSSLTGGPSYNEQF
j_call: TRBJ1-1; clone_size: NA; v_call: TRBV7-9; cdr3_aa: ASSLVQGNTEAF
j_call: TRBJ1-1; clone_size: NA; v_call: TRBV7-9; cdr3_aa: ASSFSSMGWGDTEAF
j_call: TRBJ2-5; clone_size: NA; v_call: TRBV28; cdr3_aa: ASSQGAASPETQY
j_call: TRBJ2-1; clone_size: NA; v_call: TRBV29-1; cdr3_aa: SVEGTSGSTYNEQF
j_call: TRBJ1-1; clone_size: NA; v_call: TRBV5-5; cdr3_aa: ASSRQGSEAF
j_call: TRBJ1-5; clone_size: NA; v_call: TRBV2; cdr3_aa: ASSGEAPGNQPQH
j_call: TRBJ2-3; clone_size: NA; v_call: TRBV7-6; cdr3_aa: ASSPGPGAPTDTQY
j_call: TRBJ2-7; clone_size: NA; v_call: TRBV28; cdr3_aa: ASSRRDRDSYEQY
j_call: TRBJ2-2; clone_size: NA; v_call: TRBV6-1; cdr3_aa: ASSVLAEPNTGELF
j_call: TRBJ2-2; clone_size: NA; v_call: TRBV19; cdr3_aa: ASSMTSLSTGELF
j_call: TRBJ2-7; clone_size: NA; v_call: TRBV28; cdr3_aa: ASSSPWTSLSSTYEQY
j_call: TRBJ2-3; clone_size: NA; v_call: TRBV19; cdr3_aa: ATARLAVYTDTQY
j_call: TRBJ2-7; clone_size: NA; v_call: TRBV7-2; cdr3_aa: ASSLAGNLHEQY
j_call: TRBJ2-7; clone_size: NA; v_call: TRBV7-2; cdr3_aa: ASSPAGLAGVRYEQY
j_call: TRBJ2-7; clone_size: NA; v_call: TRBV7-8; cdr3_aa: ASSSRDRGFERPSYEQY
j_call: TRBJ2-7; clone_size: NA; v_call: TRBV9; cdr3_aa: ASSSRPGTSGRLYEQY
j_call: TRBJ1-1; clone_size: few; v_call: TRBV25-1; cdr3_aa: ASSGGPTGMNTEAF
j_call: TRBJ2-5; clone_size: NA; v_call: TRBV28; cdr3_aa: ASSDQGLETQY
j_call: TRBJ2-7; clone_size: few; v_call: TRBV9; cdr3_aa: ASSARDTSYEQY
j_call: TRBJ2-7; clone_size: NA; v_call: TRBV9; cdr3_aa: ASSVGTSGNEY
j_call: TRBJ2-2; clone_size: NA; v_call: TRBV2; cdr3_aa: ASSTSLAGVTGELF
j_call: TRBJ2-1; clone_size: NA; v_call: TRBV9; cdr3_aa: ASSVTGGRNEQF
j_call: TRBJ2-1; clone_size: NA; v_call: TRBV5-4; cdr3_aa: ASSLDQREGYEQF
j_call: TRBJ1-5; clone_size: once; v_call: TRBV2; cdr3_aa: ASRRSAGYNQPQH
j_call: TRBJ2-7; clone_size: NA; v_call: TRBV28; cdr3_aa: ASSSPGTYEQY
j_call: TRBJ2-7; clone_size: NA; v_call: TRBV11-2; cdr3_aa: ASSRVQAYEQY
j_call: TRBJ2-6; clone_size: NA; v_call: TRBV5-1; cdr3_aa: ASSLVVPLGANVLT
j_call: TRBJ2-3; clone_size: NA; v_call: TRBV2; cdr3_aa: ASRQGPDTQY
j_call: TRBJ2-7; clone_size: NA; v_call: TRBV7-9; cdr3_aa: SSSGVSDEQY
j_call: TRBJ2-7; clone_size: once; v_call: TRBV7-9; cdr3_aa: SSSLSGTSGPVEQY
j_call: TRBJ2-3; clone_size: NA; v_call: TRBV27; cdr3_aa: ASSSLAERY
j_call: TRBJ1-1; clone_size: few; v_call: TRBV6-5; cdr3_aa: ASGQGGEAF
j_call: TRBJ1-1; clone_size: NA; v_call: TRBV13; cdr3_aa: ASSSRTGVKTEAF
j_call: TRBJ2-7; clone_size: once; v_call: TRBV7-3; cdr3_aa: ASSLTASYEQY
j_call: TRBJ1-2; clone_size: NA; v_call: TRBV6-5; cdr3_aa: ASSYTGNYGYT
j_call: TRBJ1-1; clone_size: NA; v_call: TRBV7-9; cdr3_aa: ASSSQGYEAF
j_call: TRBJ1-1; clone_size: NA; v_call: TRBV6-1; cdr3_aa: ASSPTGEAEAF
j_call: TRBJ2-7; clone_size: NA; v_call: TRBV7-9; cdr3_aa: ASSLEPGQGSYEQY
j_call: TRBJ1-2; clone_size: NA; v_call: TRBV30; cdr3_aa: AWSAGGARGYT
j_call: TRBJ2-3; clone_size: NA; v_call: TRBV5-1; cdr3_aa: ASSLPTSGSTDTQY
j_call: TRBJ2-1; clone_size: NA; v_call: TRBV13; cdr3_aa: ASSQGLAGTYNEQF
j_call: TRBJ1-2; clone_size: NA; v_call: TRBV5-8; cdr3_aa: ASSWAGGTIYGYT
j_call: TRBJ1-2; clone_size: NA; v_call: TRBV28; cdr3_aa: ATSLRGLRDGYT
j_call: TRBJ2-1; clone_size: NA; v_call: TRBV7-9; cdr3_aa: ASSSLLTDEQF
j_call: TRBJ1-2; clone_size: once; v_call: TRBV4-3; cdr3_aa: ASSLILQGANYGYT
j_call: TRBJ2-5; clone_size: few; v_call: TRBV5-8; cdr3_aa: ASSLVLAGFVETQY
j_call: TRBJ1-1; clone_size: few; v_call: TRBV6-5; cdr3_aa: ASRGLDSLNTEAF
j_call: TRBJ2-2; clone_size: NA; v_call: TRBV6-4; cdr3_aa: ASSQTSFNTGELF
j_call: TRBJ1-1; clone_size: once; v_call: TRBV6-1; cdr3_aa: ACHPGGRDTEAF
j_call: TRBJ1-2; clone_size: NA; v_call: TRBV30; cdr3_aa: AWNSRDRAYYGYT
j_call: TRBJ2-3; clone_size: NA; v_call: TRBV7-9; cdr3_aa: ASSLGSRSTDTQY
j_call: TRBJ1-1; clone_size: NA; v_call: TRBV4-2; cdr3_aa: ASSQSYQGSDF
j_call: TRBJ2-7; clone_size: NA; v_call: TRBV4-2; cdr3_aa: ASSQDSLAPLKQY